This T cell receptor (beta chain) is from a study of blood T cell repertoires in COVID-19 (dated by TCRdb to 2018 to 2020). Background for the entire study: Samples from collaborators originated in the United States, Italy and Spain and spanned both the acute and convalescent phases of COVID-19. The material from the prospective study consisted of cDNA or gDNA derived from T cells, B-cell-depleted T cells, or PBMCs. The dataset comprised deeply sampled blood TCRbeta repertoires from subjects exposed to, actively infected with, or recovered from COVID-19. A freely available public database, intended as a resource for researchers studying the immune response to SARS-CoV-2, is where the repertoires were released. Samples came from the ongoing ImmuneRACE study (first 160 participants) plus 1,254 subjects from 6 global collaborators. The sample metadata nearly always contained a de-identified subject ID, COVID-19 status, age in years and sex. Where HLA class I and class II types were available, the types were taken from metadata supplied by the sample provider, not from assay-based typing.

TCRbeta CDR3 regions were amplified from genomic DNA by means of the immunoSEQ Assay, a bias-controlled multiplex PCR. The source study handled its data this way. The number of nucleated cells in each sample was estimated by amplification of reference gene primers within the assay. To quantify the absolute abundance of each unique TCRbeta CDR3 rearrangement, sequence reads were collapsed and filtered. Productive Simpson clonality was computed per sample as the square root of Simpson's diversity index over productive rearrangements. In TCRdb, the immuneACCESS table is reduced to in-frame sequences with V and J assigned. These tables do not hold every clone; where another copy was compared, an unresolved V gene accounts for under half, and the others remain unexplained. V, J and clone size are those of that table, while D and trimming were read from the DNA. This sample lists around 200,000 clones; less than 90% were detected once. Together, the top ten hold 2% to 2.5% of the sample.

Each collaborating institution followed its own protocols to collect whole blood in K2EDTA tubes. For TCRbeta analysis, collaborators shipped samples in one of three forms: frozen whole blood, isolated PBMCs, or DNA extracted from either of those sample types. What the study reported, not specific to this receptor: The quantity of clinical and demographic metadata differed by source and by participant and was supplied without curation.

Comment on this clone: What antigen it recognizes has not been identified. No qualities accompany the bases; no much larger clone lies one base away.

Via the germline V gene, CDR1 is SGHRS and CDR2 YFSETQ. The CDR3 has 15 amino acids, counting the end cysteine and phenylalanine. Solely the CDR3 DNA is kept, with 45 bases framed from the first base. At the junction V is shortened by 7 bases and J by 7 bases, with 21 bases in between. The V gene is TRBV5-1 and the J gene is TRBJ2-1; a weak D assignment points to TRBD2 (7 bases agree). The TCR sequence derives from a woman aged 50 to 65 with acute or convalescent COVID-19. The specimen sequenced was peripheral blood. The DNA sequence is as follows: TGCGCCAGCGCCGCATCAGCGGGAACAGGGAATGAGCAGTTCTTC. It is translated as CASAASAGTGNEQFF.